This TCR beta chain was recorded in a study of shared clonotypes between healthy human individuals. General study findings and limits: Memory subsets generally showed lower estimated richness than naive subsets.

About this clone itself: Its specificity is not known.

Using immunoSEQ multiplex PCR, the repertoire was profiled, and TCRdb retains in-frame clones only, with some absent. The sample records about 1 million clones, 70% to 80% being singletons. Per the germline V gene, CDR1 is SGHRS and CDR2 is YFSETQ. CDR3 length equals 14 residues. The germline V and J ends were trimmed by 4 bases and 2 bases, with 13 bases remaining between them. The sample consisted of memory CD4+ T cells sorted from blood. This sample's subset: CD45RA-negative fraction. The receptor's source is a man between 18 and 29 years old in good health. V and J are TRBV5-1 and TRBJ2-7, with D tentatively TRBD1 or TRBD2 (5 bases each). The CDR3, as DNA: TGCGCCAGCAGCCCGGGACGGATTACCTACGAGCAGTACTTC. Amino acids: CASSPGRITYEQYF.